Below, 27 T cell receptor beta chains from the same sample are listed, as sequenced in a study of blood T cell repertoires in COVID-19. Sequenced by immunoSEQ multiplex PCR; TCRdb stores in-frame clones only, minus some. The top ten clones hold 3% to 3.5% of a sample with about 95,000 clones, roughly 90% of them seen once. The specimen was peripheral blood. The receptors shown here come from a woman aged 70-85 years with acute or convalescent COVID-19.

This chain uses TRBV13 with TRBJ1-2; 7 bases fit TRBD1. The germline gives CDR1 PRHDT, CDR2 FYEKMQ (reference sequence). This CDR3 has 13 amino acids. The junction had 4 bases not matched to a gene; V was cut back by 5 bases and J by 4 bases. DNA for the CDR3: TGTGCCAGCAGCGAAGGGACAGTCTATGGCTACACCTTC. It codes for CASSEGTVYGYTF.

The chain combines TRBV11-2 with TRBJ1-6, with D maybe TRBD1 (5 bases). CDR1 SGHAT and CDR2 FQNNGV come from the germline V gene. V gave up 6 bases and J gave up 0 bases, with 18 bases separating them. The CDR3 is 18 residues long. The CDR3, as DNA: TGTGCCAGCAGTTCGCAGGGTTTTTTAATCTCCTATAATTCACCCCTCCACTTT. Translating it yields CASSSQGFLISYNSPLHF.

This sequence joins TRBV6-5 and TRBJ1-5; D is unresolved. Germline values: CDR1 MNHEY, CDR2 SVGAGI. Trimming shortened V by 6 bases and J by 6 bases, and 12 bases separated the two germline ends. This CDR3 region has 13 residues. This chain's CDR3 is CASSGQVGQPQHF. CDR3 coding DNA: TGTGCCAGCAGCGGCCAGGTTGGTCAGCCCCAGCATTTT.

The chain joins TRBV5-1 to TRBJ2-5, with D possibly TRBD2 on 6 matching bases. The germline V and J ends were trimmed by 4 bases and 9 bases, with 19 bases remaining between them. The CDR3 consists of 14 residues. Germline loops: CDR1 SGHRS, CDR2 YFSETQ. Here the CDR3 reads CASSPGGASEAQYF. CDR3 in DNA: TGCGCCAGCAGCCCTGGCGGGGCCTCTGAGGCCCAGTACTTC.

This clone appeared a single time. V gene TRBV7-9 combines with J gene TRBJ2-1, with D possibly being TRBD2 (5 bases). Germline lookup yields CDR1 SEHNR and CDR2 FQNEAQ (reference sequence). CDR3 length equals 15 residues. Trimming removed 2 bases at V and 4 bases at J, with 12 bases between. The DNA of the CDR3 is TGTGCCAGCAGCTTATCTGAGCGGCCGTACAATGAGCAGTTCTTC. Protein sequence: CASSLSERPYNEQFF.

This chain uses TRBV6-5 with TRBJ1-2; 10 bases agree with TRBD1. The germline V gene has CDR1 MNHEY and CDR2 SVGAGI. The CDR3 runs to 15 residues. V lost 6 bases to trimming and J lost 3 bases; unmatched junction nucleotides: 7. CDR3 amino acids: CASSRPGTGDYGYTF. The CDR3 DNA reads TGTGCCAGCAGCCGTCCGGGGACAGGGGACTATGGCTACACCTTC.

The J gene is TRBJ1-5, the V gene TRBV2; 7 positions match TRBD1. There are 14 residues in the CDR3. The V and J ends lost 7 bases and 4 bases, in that order; junction bases with no gene match: 7. CDR1 is SNHLY, CDR2 FYNNEI, per germline. The CDR3 region has the DNA TGTGCCAGCACCGAGGGACAGCAAAATCAGCCCCAGCATTTT. Translated: CASTEGQQNQPQHF.

CDR3 residues: CASSQWGPGNTIYF. Here the CDR3 DNA reads TGTGCCAGCAGCCAGTGGGGCCCTGGAAACACCATATATTTT. The gene calls are TRBV3-1 (or the pseudogene TRBV3-2) and TRBJ1-3; D possibly corresponds to TRBD1 (5 bases). This CDR3 has 14 amino acids. V lost 3 bases to trimming and J lost 2 bases, with 8 bases between them. CDR1 and CDR2 from the germline V gene are LGHDT and YNNKEL (reference sequence).

This chain joins TRBV2 and TRBJ2-1; 9 bases line up with TRBD2. V was clipped by 8 bases and J by 4 bases; unmatched bases: 6. The CDR3 extends over 14 amino acids. Germline V gene lookup returns CDR1 SNHLY and CDR2 FYNNEI. CDR3 DNA sequence: TGTGCCAGCTCTCGACTAGCGGCATACAATGAGCAGTTCTTC. Translation gives CASSRLAAYNEQFF.

This chain connects TRBV7-9 to TRBJ1-6; TRBD1 is a possible D gene (5 bases). With 5 bases removed from V and 9 bases from J, the gap between germline ends came to 14 bases. The length of the CDR3 is 14 residues. Germline assignment: CDR1 SEHNR and CDR2 FQNEAQ (reference sequence). The CDR3 sequence: CASSPAGGISPLHF. For the CDR3, the DNA is TGTGCCAGCAGCCCCGCCGGGGGGATTTCACCCCTCCACTTT.

CDR3 bases: TGCGCCAGCAGTCAACAGAGACAGGGGCAAGAGACCCAGTACTTC. It specifies CASSQQRQGQETQYF. The chain uses TRBV23-1 and TRBJ2-5; 8 bases are a match to TRBD1. TRBV23-1 counts as an open reading frame of uncertain function. The CDR3 runs to 15 residues. V lost 2 bases, J lost 2 bases, and 4 bases stayed unmatched.

This clone was seen more than once but under ten times. The V gene is TRBV3-1 (or the pseudogene TRBV3-2), the J gene TRBJ1-1; the D gene is possibly TRBD1 (6 bases). The CDR3 extends over 14 amino acids. Trimming removed 5 bases from V and 0 bases from J, with 10 bases in between. CDR1 is LGHDT and CDR2 is YNNKEL in the germline V gene (reference sequence). CDR3 DNA: TGTGCCAGCAGCTTCGGACAGTTGAACACTGAAGCTTTCTTT. It codes for CASSFGQLNTEAFF.

CDR3 sequence reads: CASSEYRTGGINEQYF. The CDR3 nucleotides are TGTGCCAGCAGTGAATACCGGACAGGGGGCATAAACGAGCAGTACTTC. This chain connects TRBV25-1 to TRBJ2-7, with 11 bases lining up with TRBD1. CDR1 and CDR2 (germline): MGHDK, SYGVNS. The length of the CDR3 is 16 residues. V shed 0 bases and J 5 bases; nucleotides not matched to a gene: 6.

The chain recombines TRBV2 with TRBJ2-1; 9 bases fit TRBD1. With 5 bases clipped from V and 6 bases from J, the junction kept 11 bases outside the gene matches. Germline V gene sequence: CDR1 SNHLY, CDR2 FYNNEI. The CDR3 sequence is 16 residues long. CDR3 residues: CASSRDRGTGINEQFF. The DNA for the CDR3 is TGTGCCAGCAGTAGGGACCGGGGGACAGGGATCAATGAGCAGTTCTTC.

This rearrangement joins TRBV27 to TRBJ2-1, with 13 bases identical to TRBD2. The V and J ends lost 7 bases and 8 bases, in that order; junction bases with no gene match: 11. Germline V gives CDR1 MNHEY, CDR2 SMNVEV (reference sequence). The CDR3 totals 16 residues. The CDR3 bases are TGTGCCAGCACTCCGATGGGGACTAGCGGGATGCATGAGCAGTTCTTC. Its translation: CASTPMGTSGMHEQFF.

This chain connects TRBV11-2 to TRBJ2-2; 8 bases line up with TRBD1. The V gene end was trimmed by 8 bases and the J gene end by 2 bases; junction bases not matched to a gene: 1. The germline gives CDR1 SGHAT, CDR2 FQNNGV. CDR3 length equals 13 residues. CDR3 DNA: TGTGCCAGCGACAGGGGAAACACCGGGGAGCTGTTTTTT. Amino acids: CASDRGNTGELFF.

The V and J genes are TRBV2 and TRBJ1-6, with D unresolved. The germline V and J ends were trimmed by 6 bases and 9 bases, with 12 bases remaining between them. The CDR3 length is 13 residues. The germline gives CDR1 SNHLY, CDR2 FYNNEI. The CDR3: CASSEGRPSPLHF. The DNA for the CDR3 is TGTGCCAGCAGCGAGGGTCGGCCTTCACCCCTCCACTTT.

The chain links TRBV6-1 to TRBJ1-1; D unclear. The V end was cut by 2 bases, the J end by 1 base, with 8 bases between. The length of the CDR3 is 14 residues. Germline CDR1 reads MNHNS; CDR2 reads SASEGT. CDR3 nucleotide sequence: TGTGCCAGCAGTGAAAACGCAGGGAACACTGAAGCTTTCTTT. It codes for CASSENAGNTEAFF.

In nucleotides, the CDR3 is TGCGCCAGCAGCTTGGCCCAGGCGAATAATTCACCCCTCCACTTT. Residues: CASSLAQANNSPLHF. The gene calls are TRBV5-1 and TRBJ1-6; D is unresolved. With 0 bases removed from V and 5 bases from J, the gap between germline ends came to 9 bases. Germline V gene data show CDR1 as SGHRS and CDR2 as YFSETQ. CDR3 length: 15 residues.

This chain uses TRBV7-9 with TRBJ2-2; no definite D call. This CDR3 is built from 15 residues. Germline V CDR1 and CDR2: SEHNR, FQNEAQ (reference sequence). V was pared by 7 bases and J by 1 base, with 13 bases between. The CDR3 sequence is CASTRAGLNTGELFF. In DNA, the CDR3 is TGTGCCAGCACCAGAGCCGGGTTGAACACCGGGGAGCTGTTTTTT.

This chain links TRBV7-6 with TRBJ2-1; 8 bases line up with TRBD2. The J segment lost 6 bases and the V segment lost 5 bases, leaving 3 bases of the junction unmatched. Germline CDR1 and CDR2: SGHVS and FNYEAQ. The CDR3 consists of 13 residues. The CDR3 loop is CASSLSGANEQFF. The CDR3 DNA reads TGTGCCAGCAGCCTTAGCGGGGCCAATGAGCAGTTCTTC.

This rearrangement joins TRBV27 to TRBJ2-5, with 8 bases lining up with TRBD1. The CDR3 spans 17 residues. Germline loops: CDR1 MNHEY, CDR2 SMNVEV (reference sequence). The J segment lost 4 bases and the V segment lost 6 bases, leaving 16 bases of the junction unmatched. DNA for the CDR3: TGTGCCAGCAGGTTCCGGAGTACTCAGGGGGCTGTAGAGACCCAGTACTTC. It codes for CASRFRSTQGAVETQYF.

This rearrangement joins TRBV10-2 to TRBJ2-7; D is possibly TRBD1 (6 bases). V dropped 7 bases and J dropped 5 bases, with 12 bases sitting between them. The CDR3 is made up of 12 amino acids. Germline CDR1 reads WSHSY; CDR2 reads SAAADI. The CDR3 DNA is TGCGCCAGCAAGGGGGTGCTCAACGAGCAGTACGTC. Translation: CASKGVLNEQYV.

The chain has TRBV28 and TRBJ2-2; the match to TRBD1 covers 7 bases. With V trimmed by 5 bases and J by 0 bases, 9 bases remained unmatched. The V gene's germline CDR1 is MDHEN and CDR2 SYDVKM. The CDR3 has 17 amino acids. The CDR3 DNA follows: TGTGCCAGCAGTCCGAGGACAGGACCGACGAACACCGGGGAGCTGTTTTTT. This codes for CASSPRTGPTNTGELFF. Full variable domain (remainder filled in from reference TRBV28 and TRBJ2-2): DVKVTQSSRYLVKRTGEKVFLECVQDMDHENMFWYRQDPGLGLRLIYFSYDVKMKEKGDIPEGYSVSREKKERFSLILESASTNQTSMYLCASSPRTGPTNTGELFFGEGSRLTVL.

This clone was seen a single time. This chain joins TRBV3-1 (or the pseudogene TRBV3-2) and TRBJ2-7, with D uncertain. V lost 4 bases and J 0 bases, leaving 7 bases between the germline ends. The CDR3 runs 13 residues. Germline loops: CDR1 LGHDT, CDR2 YNNKEL (reference sequence). CDR3 sequence: CASSPSVSYEQYF. The CDR3 nucleotides are TGTGCCAGCAGCCCGTCGGTCTCCTACGAGCAGTACTTC.

The J gene is TRBJ2-3, the V gene TRBV5-1; 13 bases align to TRBD2. Trimming took 4 bases from V and 3 from J; bases not matched to a gene: 11. The CDR3 is 18 residues long. Germline CDR1 is SGHRS and CDR2 is YFSETQ. In DNA, the CDR3 is TGCGCCAGCAGCCCGGGACTAGCGGGGAGCAGAGGGACAGATACGCAGTATTTT. It is translated as CASSPGLAGSRGTDTQYF.

V usage is TRBV11-2 and J usage is TRBJ1-2; no definite D call. Trimming shortened V by 0 bases and J by 4 bases, and 12 bases separated the two germline ends. From germline, CDR1 is SGHAT and CDR2 FQNNGV. The CDR3 has 15 residues. CDR3 amino acids: CASSLDRAAGYGYTF. The CDR3 region has the DNA TGTGCCAGCAGCTTAGACCGGGCCGCGGGCTATGGCTACACCTTC.